One sample yielded the 30 T cell receptor beta chains listed below, sequenced in a study of identical twins. A single record per CDR3 protein comes from TCRdb applying MiXCR to the 5' RACE reads. The sample carries about 280,000 distinct CDR3 sequences, about 8.9% recorded once. The sample was also reused in another study, on yellow fever vaccine responses in identical twins.

Sequenced: memory (CD45RO+) T cells sorted from blood. The receptors here all came from a woman aged 18-29 years in good health.

This clonotype has a handful of counts. V and J are TRBV29-1 and TRBJ2-6; D is unresolved. Germline V CDR1 and CDR2: SQVTM, ANQGSEA. Deletions cut 4 bases from V and 0 bases from J, with 10 bases between. The length of the CDR3 is 15 residues. For the CDR3, the DNA is TGCAGCGTTGGTACCAGCAGCTCTGGGGCCAACGTCCTGACTTTC. It encodes CSVGTSSSGANVLTF.

The J gene is TRBJ2-3, the V gene TRBV5-6; D gene uncertain. This CDR3 is 14 amino acids long. Trimming cost V 4 bases and J 7 bases, with 16 bases left between them. In germline, CDR1 is SGHDT, CDR2 YYEEEE. The CDR3 loop is CASSAGLILYTQYF. The CDR3 coding sequence is TGTGCCAGCAGCGCCGGGCTGATCCTTTATACGCAGTATTTT.

V gene TRBV25-1 combines with J gene TRBJ1-1, with D possibly matching TRBD1 (5 bases). The CDR3 totals 13 residues. Germline V gene lookup returns CDR1 MGHDK and CDR2 SYGVNS. The V gene lost 2 bases and the J gene lost 3 bases, with 7 bases spanning the gap. DNA of the CDR3: TGTGCCAGCAGTGAAGGGGGTTACACTGAAGCTTTCTTT. It translates to CASSEGGYTEAFF.

The gene calls are TRBV6-2 or TRBV6-3 and TRBJ1-4; 12 nucleotides line up with TRBD1. Germline-derived CDR1 and CDR2 are MNHEY and SVGEGT. The CDR3 sequence is 22 residues long. Trimming removed 2 bases from V and 0 bases from J; junction bases left unmatched: 16. This CDR3 is CASSYTTGTGGFIGATNEKLFF. The CDR3 nucleotides read TGTGCCAGCAGTTACACAACAGGGACAGGGGGCTTCATCGGGGCAACTAATGAAAAACTGTTTTTT.

This clonotype was detected only a few times. The V and J genes are TRBV7-9 and TRBJ2-3; no clear D. Germline values: CDR1 SEHNR, CDR2 FQNEAQ (reference sequence). V was pared by 2 bases and J by 6 bases, with 9 bases between. The CDR3 is 13 amino acids. In nucleotides, the CDR3 is TGTGCCAGCAGCTTATTAGACGGTGATACGCAGTATTTT. Amino acids: CASSLLDGDTQYF.

This clonotype was recorded at least ten times. The genes are TRBV12-3 or TRBV12-4 and TRBJ2-3; tentatively, D is TRBD1 or TRBD2 (6 bases each). The CDR3 length is 14 residues. V was pared by 2 bases and J by 4 bases, with 10 bases between. The CDR3 nucleotides are TGTGCCAGCAGTTTACGTCGGGGGCCAGATACGCAGTATTTT. The encoded protein is CASSLRRGPDTQYF.

This clonotype was counted a few times. The J gene is TRBJ2-1, the V gene TRBV9; D not certain. The germline V and J ends were trimmed by 0 bases and 5 bases, with 9 bases remaining between them. CDR1 and CDR2 (germline): SGDLS, YYNGEE. CDR3 length: 14 residues. DNA for the CDR3: TGTGCCAGCAGCGTAGAGTCCTCTAACAATGAGCAGTTCTTC. Translated, it gives CASSVESSNNEQFF.

The chain couples TRBV27 to TRBJ2-7; 9 bases agree with TRBD1. Unmatched junction bases numbered 4, after V lost 6 bases and J lost 4 bases. CDR3 length: 13 residues. From germline, CDR1 is MNHEY and CDR2 SMNVEV (reference sequence). CDR3 in amino acids: CASSGTGTYEQYV. CDR3 DNA: TGTGCCAGCAGCGGGACAGGGACTTACGAGCAGTACGTC.

This clonotype has at least ten counts. The chain links TRBV4-1 to TRBJ1-1; no clear D. This CDR3 spans 15 amino acids. With 3 bases removed from V and 1 base from J, the gap between germline ends came to 12 bases. Per the germline V gene, CDR1 is MGHRA and CDR2 is YSYEKL. The CDR3 loop is CASSHKKTANTEAFF. CDR3 in DNA: TGCGCCAGCAGCCACAAGAAGACGGCGAACACTGAAGCTTTCTTT.

The chain employs TRBV5-1 and TRBJ2-7; TRBD2 agrees at 13 bases. The V gene end was trimmed by 4 bases and the J gene end by 1 base; junction bases not matched to a gene: 20. This CDR3 is built from 21 residues. Germline-derived CDR1 and CDR2 are SGHRS and YFSETQ. The CDR3 region is CASSPLGLAGPNLYLSYEQYF. The CDR3 region has the DNA TGCGCCAGCAGCCCTCTGGGACTAGCGGGACCTAACCTATACCTTTCCTACGAGCAGTACTTC.

This clonotype turned up a few times. V is TRBV5-5 and J is TRBJ1-1; D is possibly TRBD1 (6 bases). This CDR3 contains 14 residues. Deletions cut 4 bases from V and 1 base from J, with 11 bases between. Germline-derived CDR1 and CDR2 are SGHKS and YYEKEE (reference sequence). The CDR3 coding sequence is TGTGCCAGCAGCACTCGGACAGCGAACACTGAAGCTTTCTTT. Its translation is CASSTRTANTEAFF.

The chain couples TRBV7-9 to TRBJ1-4; 7 bases are a match to TRBD1. With 7 bases clipped from V and 8 bases from J, the junction kept 10 bases outside the gene matches. The CDR3 runs 14 residues. Germline loops: CDR1 SEHNR, CDR2 FQNEAQ (reference sequence). The CDR3 is CASNTGEGREKLFF. The CDR3, as DNA: TGTGCCAGCAACACAGGGGAGGGTCGAGAAAAACTGTTTTTT.

The chain uses TRBV25-1 and TRBJ2-1; D not certain. The length of the CDR3 is 13 residues. The V end was cut by 3 bases, the J end by 9 bases, with 12 bases between. The germline V gene encodes CDR1 MGHDK and CDR2 SYGVNS. The chain's CDR3 is CASSDTVGLEQFF. In DNA, the CDR3 is TGTGCCAGCAGTGACACCGTCGGTCTTGAGCAGTTCTTC.

This chain connects TRBV20-1 to TRBJ1-1; 8 nucleotides line up with TRBD1. Germline assignment: CDR1 DFQATT and CDR2 SNEGSKA (reference sequence). The CDR3 spans 15 residues. Trimming cost V 3 bases and J 4 bases; bases outside gene matches: 10. In DNA form, the CDR3 reads TGCAGTGCTAGCCCGAATTCGGACAGGGTCACTGAAGCTTTCTTT. Encoded protein: CSASPNSDRVTEAFF.

This clonotype was observed many times. The chain is built from TRBV29-1 and TRBJ2-3; no clear D. V lost 4 bases and J lost 0, with 11 bases in between. Germline V gene lookup returns CDR1 SQVTM and CDR2 ANQGSEA. This CDR3 is 14 amino acids long. CDR3 residues: CSVVLYSSTDTQYF. The CDR3 bases are TGCAGCGTTGTACTCTATAGTAGCACAGATACGCAGTATTTT.

This clonotype was observed a handful of times. The chain joins TRBV11-3 to TRBJ2-7, with TRBD2 matching over 7 bases. Germline trimming cut 6 bases from V and 2 bases from J; bases unmatched to any gene: 1. CDR1 and CDR2 from the germline V gene are SGHNT and YENEEA. The CDR3 spans 12 residues. As DNA, the CDR3 is TGTGCCAGCAGGGGAGGGGCCTACGAGCAGTACTTC. Protein sequence: CASRGGAYEQYF.

This clonotype was found a few times. The rearrangement uses TRBV5-1 and TRBJ2-2; possible D gene TRBD1, 5 bases. The V end was cut by 3 bases, the J end by 0 bases, with 12 bases between. Germline-derived CDR1 and CDR2 are SGHRS and YFSETQ. The CDR3 covers 16 residues. As DNA, the CDR3 is TGCGCCAGCAGCTCCATCGGCAGGGCGAACACCGGGGAGCTGTTTTTT. Translated: CASSSIGRANTGELFF. The whole variable domain, filled in from reference TRBV5-1 and TRBJ2-2, reads KAGVTQTPRYLIKTRGQQVTLSCSPISGHRSVSWYQQTPGQGLQFLFEYFSETQRNKGNFPGRFSGRQFSNSRSEMNVSTLELGDSALYLCASSSIGRANTGELFFGEGSRLTVL.

This sequence joins TRBV6-1 and TRBJ1-5, with D possibly matching TRBD1 (5 bases). V was clipped by 1 base and J by 4 bases, with 11 bases between them. The CDR3 spans 15 residues. Germline V gene lookup returns CDR1 MNHNS and CDR2 SASEGT. CDR3 sequence (DNA): TGTGCCAGCAGTGAAGTACGACAGAAGAATCAGCCCCAGCATTTT. It codes for CASSEVRQKNQPQHF.

The chain has TRBV20-1 and TRBJ2-2; 10 bases are a match to TRBD2. The V and J ends lost 6 bases and 5 bases, in that order; junction bases with no gene match: 12. The CDR3 has 16 amino acids. Germline V gives CDR1 DFQATT, CDR2 SNEGSKA (reference sequence). The DNA for the CDR3 is TGCAGTGCCACCCCGGGCGAACTAGCGGGGACCGGGGAGCTGTTTTTT. Translation: CSATPGELAGTGELFF.

This clonotype has a handful of counts. In DNA form, the CDR3 reads TGTGCCAGCAGTGACAAGGGACAGGGACTCCACTTT. Translating it yields CASSDKGQGLHF. The rearrangement joins TRBV25-1 to TRBJ1-6; 9 nucleotides match TRBD1. The V and J ends lost 3 bases and 16 bases, in that order; junction bases with no gene match: 4. CDR1 is MGHDK and CDR2 is SYGVNS in the germline V gene. CDR3 length: 12 amino acids.

The sample holds a few counts of this clonotype. The gene calls are TRBV5-5 and TRBJ2-7; 7 bases fit TRBD1. The V segment lost 2 bases and the J segment 2 bases; nucleotides outside the gene matches: 7. The CDR3 contains 15 residues. Germline CDR1 reads SGHKS; CDR2 reads YYEKEE (reference sequence). The CDR3 DNA sequence: TGTGCCAGCAGCTTATCCGGGACAGCTACCTACGAGCAGTACTTC. The encoded protein is CASSLSGTATYEQYF. Together with reference TRBV5-5 and TRBJ2-7, the CDR3 gives the full variable domain: DAGVTQSPTHLIKTRGQQVTLRCSPISGHKSVSWYQQVLGQGPQFIFQYYEKEERGRGNFPDRFSARQFPNYSSELNVNALLLGDSALYLCASSLSGTATYEQYFGPGTRLTVT.

V is TRBV20-1 and J is TRBJ1-2; TRBD1 might be the D (6 bases). This CDR3 is 14 amino acids long. CDR1 and CDR2 from the germline V gene are DFQATT and SNEGSKA (reference sequence). The DNA for the CDR3 is TGCAGATGTAGAAGACAGGAAGAGATCTATGGCTACACCTTC. It codes for CRCRRQEEIYGYTF.

This clonotype was recorded a few times. The J gene is TRBJ2-1, the V gene TRBV5-1; TRBD2 matches 13 bases. After removal of 7 bases from V and 7 bases from J, the junction contained 11 bases not matched to a gene. The germline gives CDR1 SGHRS, CDR2 YFSETQ. CDR3 size: 16 residues. The CDR3 loop reads CASDRLAGGQGNEQFF. The CDR3 DNA reads TGCGCCAGCGATCGACTAGCGGGGGGCCAAGGGAATGAGCAGTTCTTC.

This clonotype was observed at least ten times. V and J are TRBV6-1 and TRBJ1-1, with unresolved D. The V and J ends lost 6 bases and 11 bases respectively, with 19 bases between them. Looked up from germline, CDR1 is MNHNS and CDR2 is SASEGT. The CDR3 has 13 amino acids. Written as DNA, the CDR3 is TGTGCCAGCAGCCCCGGGTTTTACAAGTGGGCTTTCTTT. Its protein product is CASSPGFYKWAFF.

The V and J genes are TRBV29-1 and TRBJ2-3, with unresolved D. The length of the CDR3 is 12 residues. The germline V and J ends were trimmed by 6 bases and 2 bases, with 9 bases remaining between them. Germline assignment: CDR1 SQVTM and CDR2 ANQGSEA. The CDR3 nucleotides are TGCAGCGTGCCCCAGCTCACAGATACGCAGTATTTT. Translated: CSVPQLTDTQYF.

This clonotype was counted only a few times. The CDR3 region is CASSFKTGGYEKLFF. In DNA form, the CDR3 reads TGTGCCAGCAGCTTCAAGACAGGGGGGTATGAAAAACTGTTTTTT. The chain uses TRBV7-2 and TRBJ1-4, with 9 nucleotides matching TRBD1. CDR1 and CDR2 (germline): SGHTA, FQGNSA. This CDR3 is built from 15 residues. V was pared by 3 bases and J by 6 bases, with 5 bases of the junction left unmatched. Looking up the rest from reference TRBV7-2 and TRBJ1-4 gives the full variable domain: GAGVSQSPSNKVTEKGKDVELRCDPISGHTALYWYRQSLGQGLEFLIYFQGNSAPDKSGLPSDRFSAERTGGSVSTLTIQRTQQEDSAVYLCASSFKTGGYEKLFFGSGTQLSVL.

The chain is built from TRBV20-1 and TRBJ2-5, with D possibly being TRBD2 (5 bases). CDR3 length equals 11 residues. V lost 0 bases and J 9 bases, leaving 8 bases between the germline ends. Per the germline V gene, CDR1 is DFQATT and CDR2 is SNEGSKA (reference sequence). The CDR3 spells CSARDPGAQYF. In DNA form, the CDR3 reads TGCAGTGCTAGAGATCCCGGGGCCCAGTACTTC.

This clonotype was counted a few times. The rearrangement uses TRBV3-1 and TRBJ1-3, with unresolved D. Germline CDR1 LGHDT, CDR2 YNNKEL (reference sequence). Trimming took 5 bases from V and 4 from J, leaving 9 bases between them. The CDR3 runs 13 residues. CDR3 DNA sequence: TGTGCCAGCAGCGACAATGGGGGAAACACCATATATTTT. Protein: CASSDNGGNTIYF.

This clonotype was detected many times. The J gene is TRBJ2-1, the V gene TRBV28; D gene uncertain. Per germline, CDR1 MDHEN and CDR2 SYDVKM. The CDR3 sequence is 14 residues long. Trimming cost V 2 bases and J 6 bases, with 11 bases left between them. The DNA for the CDR3 is TGTGCCAGCAGTTTAGCTACTCAATTCAATGAGCAGTTCTTC. This codes for CASSLATQFNEQFF.

This sequence joins TRBV13 and TRBJ2-6; 8 bases map to TRBD1. J lost 0 bases, V lost 5 bases, and 9 bases had no gene match. The CDR3 consists of 18 residues. Germline V gene sequence: CDR1 PRHDT, CDR2 FYEKMQ (reference sequence). CDR3 in DNA: TGTGCCAGCAGCCCCCGGGACAGGATCCTCTCTGGGGCCAACGTCCTGACTTTC. Protein sequence: CASSPRDRILSGANVLTF. Looking up the rest from reference TRBV13 and TRBJ2-6 gives the full variable domain: AAGVIQSPRHLIKEKRETATLKCYPIPRHDTVYWYQQGPGQDPQFLISFYEKMQSDKGSIPDRFSAQQFSDYHSELNMSSLELGDSALYFCASSPRDRILSGANVLTFGAGSRLTVL.